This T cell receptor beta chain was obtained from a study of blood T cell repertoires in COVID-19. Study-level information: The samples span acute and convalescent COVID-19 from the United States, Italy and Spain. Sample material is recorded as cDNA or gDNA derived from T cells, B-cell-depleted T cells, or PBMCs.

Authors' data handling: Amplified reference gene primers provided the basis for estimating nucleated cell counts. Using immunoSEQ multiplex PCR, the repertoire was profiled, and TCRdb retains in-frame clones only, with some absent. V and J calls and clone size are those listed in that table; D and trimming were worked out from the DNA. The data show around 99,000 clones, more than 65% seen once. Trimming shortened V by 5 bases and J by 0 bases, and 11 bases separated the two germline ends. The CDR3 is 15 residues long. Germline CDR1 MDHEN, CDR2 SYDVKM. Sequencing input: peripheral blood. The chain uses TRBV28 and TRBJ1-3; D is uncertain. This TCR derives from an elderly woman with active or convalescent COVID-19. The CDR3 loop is CASSLRLHSGNTIYF. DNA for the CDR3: TGTGCCAGCAGTCTCCGACTCCACTCTGGAAACACCATATATTTT.